The 18 T cell receptor beta chains reported below all come from one sample, sequenced in a study of T-cell memory formation after mild COVID-19. MiXCR was run by TCRdb on the 5' RACE reads, yielding one entry per CDR3 protein. Among some 450,000 distinct CDR3 sequences, approximately 20% were seen once, and the ten largest hold approximately 8.4%. Sequencing was carried out using PBMCs or a T cell subset sorted from them (not recorded which). The origin of the receptors is an adult woman who had mild COVID-19 (a few samples of this study predate the infection). Cell type and time point are not known.

In this sample, this clonotype turned up a few times. A read error may produce the germline difference seen at one junction end. The V call is TRBV12-3 or TRBV12-4, the J call TRBJ2-3, with TRBD2 matching 7 bases. This CDR3 has 10 amino acids. The CDR3 DNA reads as TGTGCCAGCAGTAAAGGACTAGTTATTTTT. The encoded protein is CASSKGLVIF.

The chain combines TRBV7-2 with TRBJ1-3, with TRBD1 identical over 8 bases. V trimming: 5 bases; J trimming: 4 bases; junction bases outside the gene matches: 4. Germline CDR1 SGHTA, CDR2 FQGNSA. CDR3 size: 14 residues. DNA for the CDR3: TGTGCCAGCAGCGCGGGACAGGCCGGAAACACCATATATTTT. Protein: CASSAGQAGNTIYF.

This chain's CDR3 is CSASGLGSSYEQYF. The CDR3 bases are TGCAGTGCTAGCGGACTAGGGAGCTCCTACGAGCAGTACTTC. This sequence joins TRBV20-1 and TRBJ2-7; 7 bases are a match to TRBD2. The length of the CDR3 is 14 residues. The V and J ends lost 3 bases and 0 bases, in that order; junction bases with no gene match: 5. Germline V gene sequence: CDR1 DFQATT, CDR2 SNEGSKA (reference sequence).

J is TRBJ2-7 and V is TRBV15; D tentatively reads TRBD1 or TRBD2 (5 bases each). Trimming took 4 bases from V and 0 from J, leaving 16 bases between them. Germline values: CDR1 LNHNV, CDR2 YYDKDF (reference sequence). The CDR3 sequence is 16 residues long. The chain's CDR3 is CATSTRGGDGSYEQYF. The CDR3 DNA reads TGTGCCACCAGCACCCGCGGTGGGGACGGCTCCTACGAGCAGTACTTC.

There are a few counts of this clonotype. The CDR3 DNA is TGCGCCAGCAGCGAGGGACCCTATAACTATGGCTACACCTTC. Protein: CASSEGPYNYGYTF. This rearrangement joins TRBV5-1 to TRBJ1-2, with D possibly TRBD1 on 5 matching bases. Per the germline V gene, CDR1 is SGHRS and CDR2 is YFSETQ. The CDR3 is 14 amino acids. Trimming took off 4 bases at V and 1 base at J, with 11 bases between the two ends.

The chain links TRBV24-1 to TRBJ2-7; no clear D gene. Germline V lookup: CDR1 KGHDR, CDR2 SFDVKD. This CDR3 spans 12 amino acids. V was shortened by 4 bases and J by 6 bases, with 9 bases between the two germline ends. The CDR3 DNA is TGTGCCACCAGTGACCCGCCGGGCGAGCAGTACTTC. Residues: CATSDPPGEQYF.

This clonotype was seen more than once but under ten times. V usage is TRBV15 and J usage is TRBJ1-5; a weak D match, TRBD1 (6 bases). The CDR3 extends over 15 amino acids. Germline CDR1 reads LNHNV; CDR2 reads YYDKDF (reference sequence). The V gene lost 3 bases and the J gene lost 0 bases, with 9 bases spanning the gap. The CDR3 spells CATSSQGYSNQPQHF. Here the CDR3 DNA reads TGTGCCACCAGCAGTCAGGGGTATAGCAATCAGCCCCAGCATTTT.

This clonotype has more than one count but fewer than ten. The rearrangement joins TRBV5-4 to TRBJ2-5, with 14 positions matching TRBD2. The CDR3 loop spans 18 amino acids. The germline V gene has CDR1 SGHNT and CDR2 YYREEE (reference sequence). V lost 3 bases to trimming and J lost 2 bases; unmatched junction nucleotides: 9. CDR3 protein: CASSSGLAGELFQETQYF. CDR3 DNA sequence: TGTGCCAGCAGCTCGGGACTAGCGGGGGAGCTATTTCAAGAGACCCAGTACTTC.

Many counts were recorded for this clonotype. The genes are TRBV4-1 and TRBJ1-2, with 9 bases fitting TRBD1. The CDR3 is 15 residues long. Germline CDR1 MGHRA, CDR2 YSYEKL. V shed 1 base and J 4 bases; nucleotides not matched to a gene: 4. Written as DNA, the CDR3 is TGCGCCAGCAGCCAAGGACAGGGGGGACCCTATGGCTACACCTTC. Its translation is CASSQGQGGPYGYTF.

This clonotype was seen more than once but under ten times. This chain joins TRBV9 and TRBJ2-7, with D tentatively TRBD1 or TRBD2 (6 bases each). V was clipped by 2 bases and J by 6 bases, with 9 bases between them. Germline V gene lookup returns CDR1 SGDLS and CDR2 YYNGEE. This CDR3 has 12 amino acids. CDR3 residues: CASSVPGAEQYF. As DNA, the CDR3 is TGTGCCAGCAGCGTTCCGGGGGCCGAGCAGTACTTC.

This clonotype was recorded a few times. The rearrangement uses TRBV7-8 and TRBJ2-5; D may be TRBD1 (6 bases). CDR3 size: 12 residues. CDR1 and CDR2 (germline): SGHVS, FQNEAQ. V lost 7 bases, J lost 7 bases, and 13 bases lay in between. The CDR3 region has the DNA TGTGCCAGCAACCGACTACAGGGGACCCAGTACTTC. Translation gives CASNRLQGTQYF. Complete variable domain (other parts from reference TRBV7-8 and TRBJ2-5): GAGVSQSPRYKVAKRGQDVALRCDPISGHVSLFWYQQALGQGPEFLTYFQNEAQLDKSGLPSDRFFAERPEGSVSTLKIQRTQQEDSAVYLCASNRLQGTQYFGPGTRLLVL.

The chain carries TRBV7-2 and TRBJ2-7; the D is unclear. Trimming removed 1 base from V and 2 bases from J, with 9 bases in between. The CDR3 has 14 residues. The V gene's germline CDR1 is SGHTA and CDR2 FQGNSA. The CDR3 nucleotides are TGTGCCAGCAGCTTAGTGGCGGTTGCCTACGAGCAGTACTTC. Amino acid sequence: CASSLVAVAYEQYF.

Only a few counts were recorded for this clonotype. J is TRBJ2-6 and V is TRBV29-1, with no clear D. Trimming shortened V by 7 bases and J by 4 bases, and 11 bases separated the two germline ends. The CDR3 has 13 residues. Germline V gene lookup returns CDR1 SQVTM and CDR2 ANQGSEA. For the CDR3, the DNA is TGCAGCGCTAGACTTGGCGGGGCCAACGTCCTGACTTTC. It translates to CSARLGGANVLTF. Combining the CDR3 with reference TRBV29-1 and TRBJ2-6 gives the whole variable domain SAVISQKPSRDICQRGTSLTIQCQVDSQVTMMFWYRQQPGQSLTLIATANQGSEATYESGFVIDKFPISRPNLTFSTLTVSNMSPEDSSIYLCSARLGGANVLTFGAGSRLTVL.

This clonotype has just a few counts. The chain joins TRBV19 to TRBJ2-7; D is possibly TRBD2 (6 bases). Trimming shortened V by 8 bases and J by 5 bases, and 13 bases separated the two germline ends. Germline-derived CDR1 and CDR2 are LNHDA and SQIVND (reference sequence). This CDR3 comprises 12 residues. As DNA, the CDR3 is TGTGCCAGTTCCCCGGGGGACCACGAGCAGTACTTC. Translating gives CASSPGDHEQYF.

The J gene is TRBJ2-1, the V gene TRBV5-6; D unclear. This CDR3 is 14 amino acids long. In germline, CDR1 is SGHDT, CDR2 YYEEEE. The V end was cut by 0 bases, the J end by 6 bases, with 10 bases between. This CDR3 reads CASSLGSTLNEQFF. CDR3 DNA sequence: TGTGCCAGCAGCTTGGGCAGCACCCTCAATGAGCAGTTCTTC.

This chain connects TRBV5-5 to TRBJ2-1; possible D gene TRBD2, 6 bases. CDR3 length: 15 residues. Germline lookup yields CDR1 SGHKS and CDR2 YYEKEE (reference sequence). V dropped 0 bases and J dropped 7 bases, with 14 bases sitting between them. The CDR3 reads CASSLEPGLQNEQFF. The CDR3 DNA reads as TGTGCCAGCAGCTTGGAACCGGGACTGCAGAATGAGCAGTTCTTC. The full variable domain, completed using reference TRBV5-5 and TRBJ2-1, is DAGVTQSPTHLIKTRGQQVTLRCSPISGHKSVSWYQQVLGQGPQFIFQYYEKEERGRGNFPDRFSARQFPNYSSELNVNALLLGDSALYLCASSLEPGLQNEQFFGPGTRLTVL.

This clonotype has more than one count but fewer than ten. The V and J genes are TRBV6-1 and TRBJ2-7; D tentatively reads TRBD1 or TRBD2 (5 bases each). The V gene lost 4 bases and the J gene lost 2 bases, with 12 bases spanning the gap. The germline V gene has CDR1 MNHNS and CDR2 SASEGT. The CDR3 is 14 amino acids. CDR3 amino acids: CASSVGDVAYEQYF. For the CDR3, the DNA is TGTGCCAGCAGTGTTGGGGACGTCGCCTACGAGCAGTACTTC.

The chain uses TRBV19 and TRBJ2-7; 8 bases are a match to TRBD1. The CDR3 spans 14 residues. V dropped 3 bases and J dropped 3; count of bases not matched to a gene: 4. Germline CDR1 is LNHDA and CDR2 is SQIVND (reference sequence). As DNA, the CDR3 is TGTGCCAGTAGTATGGGGACAGGACGCTACGAGCAGTACTTC. Translated, it gives CASSMGTGRYEQYF.